The clone carrying this TCR beta chain was counted between two and nine times. The antigen remains undetermined. The time point was: persistent/refractory GD, antithyroid drugs over 5 years with positive TRAb. The TCR library was prepared using RNA isolated from PBMCs. Germline CDR1 is SGHRS and CDR2 is YFSETQ. This CDR3 comprises 15 residues. V was clipped by 0 bases and J by 7 bases, with 16 bases between them. This record comes from a study of regulatory T cells in long-lasting Graves disease. Study-wide results and limits: Persistent disease was characterized by preferential usage of TRBV28, TRBJ1-2 and TRBJ2-5. Among the persistent patients, 2,741 public clonotypes were shared, more than the approximately 970 shared among new patients. Patients whose Graves' disease persisted exhibited lower TCR diversity than those newly diagnosed. Tissue studied was limited to peripheral blood, excluding thyroid tissue.

iRepertoire HTBI primers and Arm-PCR of CDR3 regions built TCR beta libraries. TCRdb fed the multiplex PCR reads into MiXCR, producing one record per CDR3 protein. Of about half a million distinct CDR3 sequences in the sample, 20% to 25% were seen once. The clonotype originates from a female donor with Graves disease. The sequencing here drew on peripheral blood mononuclear cells (PBMCs), taken when the disease was refractory, from a patient treated with antithyroid drugs. This sequence joins TRBV5-1 and TRBJ1-1; D may be TRBD1 (6 bases). For the CDR3, the DNA is TGCGCCAGCAGCTTGGTTTGGGGGGGCCCGGATGAAGCTTTCTTT. This encodes CASSLVWGGPDEAFF.